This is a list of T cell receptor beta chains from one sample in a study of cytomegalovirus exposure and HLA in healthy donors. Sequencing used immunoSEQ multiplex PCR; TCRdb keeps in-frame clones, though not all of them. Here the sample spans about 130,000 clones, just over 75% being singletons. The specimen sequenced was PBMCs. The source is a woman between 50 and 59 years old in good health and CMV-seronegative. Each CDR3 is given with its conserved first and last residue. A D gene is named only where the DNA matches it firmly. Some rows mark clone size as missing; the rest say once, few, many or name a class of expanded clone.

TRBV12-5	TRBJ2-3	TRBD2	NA	CASGFLAGGDTQYF	TGTGCTAGTGGTTTTCTAGCGGGAGGGGATACGCAGTATTTT
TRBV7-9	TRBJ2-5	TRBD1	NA	CASSHPRGRQETQYF	TGTGCCAGCAGCCACCCCAGGGGGCGTCAAGAGACCCAGTACTTC
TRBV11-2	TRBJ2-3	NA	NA	CASSLDLGGRTDTQYF	TGTGCCAGCAGCTTAGATCTCGGGGGTCGCACAGATACGCAGTATTTT
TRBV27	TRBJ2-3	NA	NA	CASSLQGWKADTQYF	TGTGCCAGCAGTTTACAGGGTTGGAAGGCAGATACGCAGTATTTT
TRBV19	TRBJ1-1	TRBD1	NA	CASTFGDSRTTEAFF	TGTGCCAGTACCTTCGGGGACAGCCGGACCACTGAAGCTTTCTTT
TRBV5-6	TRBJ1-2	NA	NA	CASSLGPTNYGYTF	TGTGCCAGCAGCTTGGGTCCTACTAACTATGGCTACACCTTC
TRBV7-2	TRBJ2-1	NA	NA	CASTSSSYNEQFF	TGTGCCAGCACCTCTAGCTCCTACAATGAGCAGTTCTTC
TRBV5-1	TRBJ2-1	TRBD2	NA	CASSLGLAETDNEQFF	TGCGCCAGCAGCTTGGGACTAGCGGAGACTGACAATGAGCAGTTCTTC
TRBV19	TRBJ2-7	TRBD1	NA	CASSPWDRGYEQYF	TGTGCCAGTAGTCCGTGGGACAGGGGCTACGAGCAGTACTTC
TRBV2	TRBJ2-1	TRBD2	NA	CASSHLAGGYNEQFF	TGTGCCAGCAGTCATTTAGCGGGAGGTTACAATGAGCAGTTCTTC
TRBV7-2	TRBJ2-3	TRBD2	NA	CASSLGLAGAGDTQYF	TGTGCCAGCAGCTTGGGACTAGCGGGAGCTGGAGATACGCAGTATTTT
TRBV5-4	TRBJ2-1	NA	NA	CASSQRAGKDNEQFF	TGTGCCAGCAGCCAGAGGGCAGGAAAAGACAATGAGCAGTTCTTC
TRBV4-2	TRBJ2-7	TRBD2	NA	CASSQDKEGLAYEQYF	TGTGCCAGCAGCCAAGATAAGGAGGGACTAGCCTACGAGCAGTACTTC
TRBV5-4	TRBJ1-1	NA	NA	CASSLSGGWKVNTEAFF	TGTGCCAGCAGCCTCTCAGGAGGGTGGAAGGTGAACACTGAAGCTTTCTTT
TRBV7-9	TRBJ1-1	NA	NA	CASSPARDLQEAFF	TGTGCCAGCAGCCCCGCCCGGGACTTACAAGAAGCTTTCTTT
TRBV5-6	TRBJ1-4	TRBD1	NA	CASRRGQQGEKLFF	TGTGCCAGCCGACGGGGACAGCAAGGTGAAAAACTGTTTTTT
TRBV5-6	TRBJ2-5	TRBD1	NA	CASSLGTGTLQETQYF	TGTGCCAGCAGCTTAGGGACAGGAACGCTCCAAGAGACCCAGTACTTC
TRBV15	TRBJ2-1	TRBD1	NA	CATSMGQAHNEQFF	TGTGCCACCAGCATGGGACAGGCGCACAATGAGCAGTTCTTC
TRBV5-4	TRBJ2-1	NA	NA	CASSSLEGGSYNEQFF	TGTGCCAGCAGCTCCTTGGAGGGTGGCTCCTACAATGAGCAGTTCTTC
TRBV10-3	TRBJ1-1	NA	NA	CAIRRPGANTEAFF	TGTGCCATCAGGCGACCAGGGGCGAACACTGAAGCTTTCTTT
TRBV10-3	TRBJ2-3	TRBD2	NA	CAIRTSGYTDTQYF	TGTGCCATCAGGACTAGCGGATACACAGATACGCAGTATTTT
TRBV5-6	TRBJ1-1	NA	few	CASSFSPPSFSNTEAFF	TGTGCCAGCAGCTTCTCACCACCTTCCTTTAGTAACACTGAAGCTTTCTTT
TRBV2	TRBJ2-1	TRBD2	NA	CASSARILAGVNNEQFF	TGTGCCAGCAGTGCCCGTATTCTAGCGGGAGTGAACAATGAGCAGTTCTTC
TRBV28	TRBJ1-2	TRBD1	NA	CASGSGTGVYGYTF	TGTGCCAGCGGATCCGGGACAGGGGTCTATGGCTACACCTTC
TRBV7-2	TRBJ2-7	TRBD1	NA	CASSRGQISYEQYF	TGTGCCAGCAGCCGGGGACAGATATCCTACGAGCAGTACTTC
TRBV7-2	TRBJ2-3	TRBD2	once	CASSQGLAGKADTQYF	TGTGCCAGCAGCCAGGGACTAGCGGGGAAAGCAGATACGCAGTATTTT
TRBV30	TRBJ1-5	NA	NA	CAWAVGGANQPQHF	TGTGCCTGGGCCGTTGGAGGGGCAAATCAGCCCCAGCATTTT
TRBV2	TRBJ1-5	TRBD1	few	CASKVSGDRVQPQHF	TGTGCCAGCAAAGTTTCGGGGGACAGGGTACAGCCCCAGCATTTT
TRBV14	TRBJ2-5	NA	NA	CASSSGATQYF	TGTGCCAGCAGCTCAGGGGCGACCCAGTACTTC
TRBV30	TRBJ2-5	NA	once	CAWSVGGGGQETQYF	TGTGCCTGGAGTGTAGGAGGCGGCGGCCAAGAGACCCAGTACTTC
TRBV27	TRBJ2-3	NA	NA	CASSLGRSSTDTQYF	TGTGCCAGCAGTTTAGGCCGATCTAGCACAGATACGCAGTATTTT
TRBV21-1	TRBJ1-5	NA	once	CASSRHSNQPQHF	TGTGCCAGCAGCAGACATAGCAATCAGCCCCAGCATTTT
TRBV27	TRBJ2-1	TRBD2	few	CASRSLAGGRNEQFF	TGTGCCAGCAGAAGTCTAGCGGGAGGGAGAAATGAGCAGTTCTTC
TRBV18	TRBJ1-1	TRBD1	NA	CASSPLDRATEAFF	TGTGCCAGCTCACCACTCGACAGGGCCACTGAAGCTTTCTTT
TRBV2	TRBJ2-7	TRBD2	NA	CASKSGLAAYEQYF	TGTGCCAGCAAATCGGGTCTAGCGGCCTACGAGCAGTACTTC
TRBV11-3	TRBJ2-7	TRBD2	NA	CASSRGAGAAYEQYF	TGTGCCAGCAGCCGCGGGGCGGGAGCGGCCTACGAGCAGTACTTC
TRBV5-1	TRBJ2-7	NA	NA	CASSSGDSSYEQYF	TGCGCCAGCAGCTCCGGGGACTCCTCCTACGAGCAGTACTTC